The 19 T cell receptor beta chains below come from one sample, sequenced in a study of cytomegalovirus exposure and HLA in healthy donors. Data came from immunoSEQ multiplex PCR; TCRdb stores just in-frame clones and leaves some out. There are 200,000 to 250,000 clones in the sample; roughly 84% occur only once, and over 12% lies in the top ten. The sequenced material came from PBMCs. The receptors derive from a woman in her thirties in good health and CMV-seropositive.

The chain carries TRBV13 and TRBJ1-1; no firm D call. This CDR3 is built from 12 residues. The germline V and J ends were trimmed by 3 bases and 7 bases, with 9 bases remaining between them. The germline V gene has CDR1 PRHDT and CDR2 FYEKMQ (reference sequence). CDR3 residues: CASSLRGSEAFF. In DNA form, the CDR3 reads TGTGCCAGCAGCTTGCGGGGAAGTGAAGCTTTCTTT.

This clone has just a few counts. The chain has TRBV28 and TRBJ2-1; unclear D gene. Trimming left V 6 bases short and J 5 bases short, with 14 bases between. The V gene's germline CDR1 is MDHEN and CDR2 SYDVKM. The CDR3 length is 14 residues. CDR3 DNA: TGTGCCAGCAGGGAACGCGGCGCCCACAATGAGCAGTTCTTC. This codes for CASRERGAHNEQFF. The variable domain in full, completed from reference TRBV28 and TRBJ2-1, reads DVKVTQSSRYLVKRTGEKVFLECVQDMDHENMFWYRQDPGLGLRLIYFSYDVKMKEKGDIPEGYSVSREKKERFSLILESASTNQTSMYLCASRERGAHNEQFFGPGTRLTVL.

The CDR3 DNA reads as TGTGCCAGCAGTGTTGCCCATCAGCCCCAGCATTTT. It is translated as CASSVAHQPQHF. V gene TRBV6-1 combines with J gene TRBJ1-5; D is undetermined. V shed 4 bases and J shed 5 bases, with 6 bases lying between them. Per the germline V gene, CDR1 is MNHNS and CDR2 is SASEGT. The CDR3 is 12 residues long.

This chain joins TRBV6-1 and TRBJ2-7, with a weak D call TRBD1 (5 bases). Trimming cost V 4 bases and J 2 bases, with 18 bases left between them. Germline CDR1 MNHNS, CDR2 SASEGT. The CDR3 totals 16 residues. The CDR3 coding sequence is TGTGCCAGCAGTGCTTGGGGAACAGGAATCACCTACGAGCAGTACTTC. It codes for CASSAWGTGITYEQYF.

This clone has just one count. This rearrangement joins TRBV28 to TRBJ2-7; TRBD1 is a possible D gene (6 bases). Germline assignment: CDR1 MDHEN and CDR2 SYDVKM. The length of the CDR3 is 14 residues. Deletions cut 6 bases from V and 4 bases from J, with 16 bases between. The chain's CDR3 is CASRITGLGYEQYF. The CDR3 DNA reads as TGTGCCAGCAGAATCACAGGGTTGGGTTACGAGCAGTACTTC.

This clone appeared a single time. The CDR3 nucleotides read TGTGCCTGGAGTGTAGGGACAGGGGACACTGAAGCTTTCTTT. It yields the protein CAWSVGTGDTEAFF. V and J are TRBV30 and TRBJ1-1; 10 positions agree with TRBD1. V lost 0 bases, J lost 3 bases, and 1 base stayed unmatched. The V gene's germline CDR1 is GTSNPN and CDR2 SVGIG (reference sequence). The CDR3 has 14 residues. Full variable domain (remainder filled in from reference TRBV30 and TRBJ1-1): SQTIHQWPATLVQPVGSPLSLECTVEGTSNPNLYWYRQAAGRGLQLLFYSVGIGQISSEVPQNLSASRPQDRQFILSSKKLLLSDSGFYLCAWSVGTGDTEAFFGQGTRLTVV.

The rearrangement joins TRBV7-2 to TRBJ2-7, with TRBD2 identical over 10 bases. The V gene end was trimmed by 1 base and the J gene end by 1 base; junction bases not matched to a gene: 10. Germline lookup yields CDR1 SGHTA and CDR2 FQGNSA. The CDR3 sequence is 18 residues long. The CDR3 DNA sequence: TGTGCCAGCAGCTTAGGGAAAAGAGCGGGAGGGCATTCCTACGAGCAGTACTTC. Translation: CASSLGKRAGGHSYEQYF. The full variable domain, its missing parts supplied by reference TRBV7-2 and TRBJ2-7, is GAGVSQSPSNKVTEKGKDVELRCDPISGHTALYWYRQSLGQGLEFLIYFQGNSAPDKSGLPSDRFSAERTGGSVSTLTIQRTQQEDSAVYLCASSLGKRAGGHSYEQYFGPGTRLTVT.

V is TRBV6-5 and J is TRBJ1-2; 8 nucleotides agree with TRBD1. The germline gives CDR1 MNHEY, CDR2 SVGAGI. The trim removed 6 bases at V and 8 bases at J, leaving 8 bases unmatched. The CDR3 has 13 amino acids. The CDR3 DNA reads TGTGCCAGCAGCCAGGGACAGGCCGGGGGCTACACCTTC. Translating gives CASSQGQAGGYTF.

This rearrangement joins TRBV5-4 to TRBJ1-1, with 9 bases fitting TRBD1. Germline-derived CDR1 and CDR2 are SGHNT and YYREEE (reference sequence). Germline trimming cut 3 bases from V and 4 bases from J; bases unmatched to any gene: 7. There are 15 residues in the CDR3. CDR3 nucleotides: TGTGCCAGCAGCTCCCGGGACAGGGTTGGCACTGAAGCTTTCTTT. It is translated as CASSSRDRVGTEAFF.

V and J are TRBV5-1 and TRBJ2-5, with TRBD1 as a possible D gene (6 bases). The length of the CDR3 is 14 residues. Trimming took 5 bases from V and 3 from J, leaving 14 bases between them. Germline values: CDR1 SGHRS, CDR2 YFSETQ. CDR3 residues: CASRPDRTKETQYF. The CDR3, as DNA: TGCGCCAGCAGACCGGACAGAACAAAAGAGACCCAGTACTTC.

The sample holds one count of this clone. The chain has TRBV9 and TRBJ2-1; D possibly uses TRBD1 or TRBD2 (6 bases each). Germline CDR1 SGDLS, CDR2 YYNGEE. The CDR3 runs to 16 residues. Trimming took off 4 bases at V and 7 bases at J, with 21 bases between the two ends. CDR3: CASSPKGGPSGNEQFF. The CDR3 DNA follows: TGTGCCAGCAGCCCTAAAGGGGGGCCCTCCGGGAATGAGCAGTTCTTC.

The chain carries TRBV5-6 and TRBJ2-2, with a tentative D call TRBD2 (5 bases). Looked up from germline, CDR1 is SGHDT and CDR2 is YYEEEE. Trimming left V 1 base short and J 4 bases short, with 8 bases between. The CDR3 is 14 residues long. The CDR3 loop reads CASSLYRGTGELFF. The CDR3 coding sequence is TGTGCCAGCAGCTTGTACCGGGGCACCGGGGAGCTGTTTTTT.

The genes are TRBV7-6 and TRBJ2-1, with 9 bases lining up with TRBD2. The V segment lost 2 bases and the J segment 0 bases; nucleotides outside the gene matches: 5. Germline CDR1 SGHVS, CDR2 FNYEAQ. There are 17 residues in the CDR3. The CDR3, as DNA: TGTGCCAGCAGCTTATGGCTAGCGGGATCCTCCTACAATGAGCAGTTCTTC. It yields the protein CASSLWLAGSSYNEQFF.

This rearrangement joins TRBV5-6 to TRBJ2-5; 7 bases are a match to TRBD2. The CDR3 sequence is 13 residues long. Trimming removed 4 bases from V and 3 bases from J; junction bases left unmatched: 3. Germline CDR1 is SGHDT and CDR2 is YYEEEE. The CDR3 sequence: CASSEGLKETQYF. In DNA, the CDR3 is TGTGCCAGCAGCGAGGGACTAAAAGAGACCCAGTACTTC.

This chain uses TRBV9 with TRBJ2-2; 9 bases map to TRBD2. This CDR3 region has 17 residues. V dropped 0 bases and J dropped 1; count of bases not matched to a gene: 4. Per the germline V gene, CDR1 is SGDLS and CDR2 is YYNGEE. CDR3 DNA sequence: TGTGCCAGCAGCGTAGCCCTAGCGGGACAGAACACCGGGGAGCTGTTTTTT. It yields the protein CASSVALAGQNTGELFF.

The chain recombines TRBV21-1 with TRBJ1-1; the table's D gene call, TRBD1, was not cross checked with the DNA. TRBV21-1 represents a pseudogene. The CDR3 consists of 17 residues. This CDR3 is CASSKEEGDRGAAEAFF. The DNA of the CDR3 is TGTGCCAGCAGCAAAGAGGAAGGAGACAGGGGCGCGGCTGAAGCTTTCTTT.

The chain combines TRBV5-4 with TRBJ1-2; D is unresolved. Germline CDR1 SGHNT, CDR2 YYREEE (reference sequence). The CDR3 consists of 16 residues. With 0 bases removed from V and 4 bases from J, the gap between germline ends came to 16 bases. The chain's CDR3 is CASSLGGELRGYGYTF. The CDR3 DNA sequence: TGTGCCAGCAGCTTGGGCGGAGAGCTACGGGGCTATGGCTACACCTTC.

J is TRBJ2-1 and V is TRBV7-6; D is undetermined. This CDR3 contains 13 residues. Germline CDR1 is SGHVS and CDR2 is FNYEAQ. Trimming removed 0 bases from V and 8 bases from J, with 8 bases in between. CDR3 residues: CASSLALKDEQFF. The CDR3 nucleotides are TGTGCCAGCAGCTTAGCCCTTAAGGATGAGCAGTTCTTC. Together with reference TRBV7-6 and TRBJ2-1, the CDR3 gives the full variable domain: GAGVSQSPRYKVTKRGQDVALRCDPISGHVSLYWYRQALGQGPEFLTYFNYEAQQDKSGLPNDRFSAERPEGSISTLTIQRTEQRDSAMYRCASSLALKDEQFFGPGTRLTVL.

The gene calls are TRBV2 and TRBJ2-5; D is perhaps TRBD1 (5 bases). This CDR3 region has 12 residues. Per the germline V gene, CDR1 is SNHLY and CDR2 is FYNNEI. Trimming cost V 8 bases and J 5 bases, with 12 bases left between them. The CDR3 coding sequence is TGTGCCAGCGGGGCGGTCGCGGAGACCCAGTACTTC. This sequence encodes CASGAVAETQYF.